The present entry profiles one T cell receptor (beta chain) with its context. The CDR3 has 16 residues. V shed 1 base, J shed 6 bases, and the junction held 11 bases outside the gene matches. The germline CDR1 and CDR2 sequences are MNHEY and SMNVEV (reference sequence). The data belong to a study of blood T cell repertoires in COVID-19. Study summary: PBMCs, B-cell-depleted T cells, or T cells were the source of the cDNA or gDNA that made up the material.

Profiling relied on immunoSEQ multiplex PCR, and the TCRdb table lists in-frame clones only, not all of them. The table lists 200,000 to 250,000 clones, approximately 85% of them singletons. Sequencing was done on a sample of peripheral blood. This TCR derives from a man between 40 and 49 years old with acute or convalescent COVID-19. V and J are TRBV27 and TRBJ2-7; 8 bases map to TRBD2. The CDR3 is CASSLFSGTTGGEQYF. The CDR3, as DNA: TGTGCCAGCAGTTTATTTAGCGGGACAACAGGCGGCGAGCAGTACTTC.